Below, 9 T cell receptor beta chains from the same sample are listed, as sequenced in a study of blood T cells in healthy people across ages (dated by TCRdb to the mid-2010s). The library was made by 5' RACE. Instrument on record: Illumina HiSeq 2500. A second PCR of roughly 6 to 11 cycles was run with a J-beta primer mix and a sample-barcoded 5' primer. Clones were called with MiXCR by TCRdb after fastp trimmed the public reads at Q25, and only in-frame beta chains were retained. A single entry per CDR3 protein holds the most common genes and DNA from its merged rows. This sample is represented by more than 650,000 distinct CDR3 sequences; roughly 50% of them were singletons. In total, the top ten clones hold about 42% of the sample. The sequencing sample was made of blood. The receptors here all came from a man older than 75 in good health.

The genes are TRBV12-5 and TRBJ2-5; either TRBD1 or TRBD2 may supply D (6 bases each). This CDR3 contains 14 residues. CDR1 and CDR2 (germline): LGHNT, FRNRAP. The germline V and J ends were trimmed by 6 bases and 2 bases, with 13 bases remaining between them. The chain's CDR3 is CASGPLGGQETQYF. The DNA for the CDR3 is TGTGCTAGTGGCCCACTAGGGGGGCAAGAGACCCAGTACTTC.

V gene TRBV7-2 combines with J gene TRBJ2-7, with TRBD2 matching over 9 bases. The ends lost 5 bases at V and 3 bases at J; junction bases unmatched: 11. The CDR3 is 16 amino acids. Germline CDR1 is SGHTA and CDR2 is FQGNSA. The CDR3 spells CASSVVGGLAFYEQYF. CDR3 nucleotides: TGTGCCAGCAGCGTCGTTGGGGGACTAGCTTTCTACGAGCAGTACTTC.

The V gene is TRBV25-1, the J gene TRBJ1-2, with TRBD1 matching 10 bases. The junction had 10 bases not matched to a gene; V was cut back by 4 bases and J by 8 bases. CDR1 is MGHDK and CDR2 is SYGVNS in the germline V gene. The CDR3 is made up of 15 amino acids. CDR3 loop: CASSVPGQGKGGYTF. The CDR3 DNA is TGTGCCAGCAGTGTCCCGGGACAGGGGAAAGGGGGCTACACCTTC.

The rearrangement joins TRBV29-1 to TRBJ1-1; D remains ambiguous. Trimming cost V 2 bases and J 11 bases, with 9 bases left between them. The CDR3 sequence is 10 residues long. The V gene's germline CDR1 is SQVTM and CDR2 ANQGSEA. The CDR3 sequence is CSVENISAFF. CDR3 coding DNA: TGCAGCGTTGAAAACATTAGCGCTTTCTTT.

This clonotype was observed a handful of times. J is TRBJ1-5 and V is TRBV18; D not certain. Germline V lookup: CDR1 KGHSH, CDR2 LQKENI. The CDR3 runs to 15 residues. Trimming took 1 base from V and 5 from J, leaving 12 bases between them. Written as DNA, the CDR3 is TGTGCCAGCTCACCACTCACGGGTCCGGATCAGCCCCAGCATTTT. Translated, it gives CASSPLTGPDQPQHF.

The V gene is TRBV11-3, the J gene TRBJ2-4; TRBD1 might be the D (7 bases). The V and J ends lost 1 base and 8 bases respectively, with 18 bases between them. This CDR3 has 16 residues. Germline lookup yields CDR1 SGHNT and CDR2 YENEEA. The chain's CDR3 is CASSLGRGAYRDIQYF. CDR3 nucleotide sequence: TGTGCCAGCAGCTTAGGCAGGGGGGCGTATCGGGACATTCAGTACTTC.

The chain has TRBV20-1 and TRBJ2-7, with a possible D match to TRBD2 (6 bases). Germline CDR1 DFQATT, CDR2 SNEGSKA (reference sequence). The CDR3 length is 14 residues. Trimming took 6 bases from V and 3 from J, leaving 18 bases between them. CDR3 amino acids: CSAPTRTWDYEQYF. The CDR3 DNA is TGCAGTGCCCCGACTAGGACGTGGGACTACGAGCAGTACTTC.

V gene TRBV4-1 combines with J gene TRBJ1-5; no reliable D call. This CDR3 is 14 amino acids long. CDR1 MGHRA and CDR2 YSYEKL come from the germline V gene. Trimming cost V 0 bases and J 4 bases, with 7 bases left between them. CDR3 loop: CASSQDAVNQPQHF. The CDR3 coding sequence is TGCGCCAGCAGCCAAGATGCGGTTAATCAGCCCCAGCATTTT.

This chain uses TRBV12-3 or TRBV12-4 with TRBJ2-3; weak D call: TRBD1 (7 bases). V was pared by 3 bases and J by 14 bases, with 21 bases between. The length of the CDR3 is 14 residues. The CDR3 DNA reads TGTGCCAGCAGTTTCAGGGGGGCGCAGAGATACGCGTATTTT. Translation: CASSFRGAQRYAYF.